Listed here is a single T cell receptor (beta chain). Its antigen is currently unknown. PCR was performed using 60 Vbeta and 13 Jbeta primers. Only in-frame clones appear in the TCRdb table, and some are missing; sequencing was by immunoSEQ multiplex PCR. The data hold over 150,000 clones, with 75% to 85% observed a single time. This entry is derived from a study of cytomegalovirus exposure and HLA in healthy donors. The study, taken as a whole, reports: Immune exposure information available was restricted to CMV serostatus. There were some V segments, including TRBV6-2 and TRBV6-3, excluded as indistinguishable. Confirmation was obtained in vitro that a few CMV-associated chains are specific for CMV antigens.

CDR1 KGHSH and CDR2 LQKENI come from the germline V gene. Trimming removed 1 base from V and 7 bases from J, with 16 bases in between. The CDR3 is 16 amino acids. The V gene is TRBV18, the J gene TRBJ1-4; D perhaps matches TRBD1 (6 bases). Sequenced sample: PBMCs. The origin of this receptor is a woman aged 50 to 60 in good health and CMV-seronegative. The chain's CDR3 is CASSPRLGGAVEKLFF. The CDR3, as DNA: TGTGCCAGCTCACCACGCCTTGGGGGCGCGGTTGAAAAACTGTTTTTT. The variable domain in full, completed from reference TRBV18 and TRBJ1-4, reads NAGVMQNPRHLVRRRGQEARLRCSPMKGHSHVYWYRQLPEEGLKFMVYLQKENIIDESGMPKERFSAEFPKEGPSILRIQQVVRGDSAAYFCASSPRLGGAVEKLFFGSGTQLSVL.